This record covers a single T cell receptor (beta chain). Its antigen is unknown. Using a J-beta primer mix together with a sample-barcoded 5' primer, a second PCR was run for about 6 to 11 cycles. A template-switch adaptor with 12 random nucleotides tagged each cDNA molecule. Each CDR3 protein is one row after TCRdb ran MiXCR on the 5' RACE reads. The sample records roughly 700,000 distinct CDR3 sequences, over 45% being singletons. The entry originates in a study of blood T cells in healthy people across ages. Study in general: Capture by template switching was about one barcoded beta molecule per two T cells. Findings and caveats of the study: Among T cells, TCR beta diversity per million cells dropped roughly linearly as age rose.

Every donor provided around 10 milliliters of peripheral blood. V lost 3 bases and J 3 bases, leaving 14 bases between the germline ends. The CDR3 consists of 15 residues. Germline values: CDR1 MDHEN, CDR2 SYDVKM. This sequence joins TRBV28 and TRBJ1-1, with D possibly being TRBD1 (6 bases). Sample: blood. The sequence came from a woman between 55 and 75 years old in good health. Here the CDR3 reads CASSLVYRDDTEAFF. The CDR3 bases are TGTGCCAGCAGTTTGGTTTACAGGGACGACACTGAAGCTTTCTTT.